This TCR beta chain derives from a study of blood T cell repertoires in COVID-19. For the study at large: PBMCs, B-cell-depleted T cells, or T cells provided the cDNA or gDNA that made up the material.

This table comes from immunoSEQ multiplex PCR, and its TCRdb copy is limited to in-frame clones, with some not included. The table has 340,000 or so clones, approximately 82% seen once; the top ten hold about 3%. CDR3 length: 15 residues. Per the germline V gene, CDR1 is SGHRS and CDR2 is YFSETQ. Trimming took 0 bases from V and 0 from J, leaving 9 bases between them. The receptor comes from a man aged 25 to 45 with active or convalescent COVID-19. This chain connects TRBV5-1 to TRBJ1-2; D not certain. The sample taken for sequencing was peripheral blood. CDR3 bases: TGCGCCAGCAGCTTGGTGGCGGGAGCTAACTATGGCTACACCTTC. It is translated as CASSLVAGANYGYTF.